Presented here are 28 T cell receptor beta chains from one specimen sequenced in a study of shared clonotypes between healthy human individuals. Libraries were prepared by immunoSEQ multiplex PCR; TCRdb keeps only in-frame clonotypes and omits some of them. The data contain 2 million to 3 million clones, 80% to 95% of them singletons. Sequencing was carried out using naive CD4+ T cells from PBMCs. Subset defined: CD45RA+ positively selected. Every receptor here comes from a young man in good health. Some clones in this sample may be carry-over from other donors' samples.

This sequence joins TRBV27 and TRBJ1-6, with 7 bases matching TRBD1. The V gene end was trimmed by 5 bases and the J gene end by 7 bases; junction bases not matched to a gene: 17. The CDR3 spans 18 residues. Per the germline V gene, CDR1 is MNHEY and CDR2 is SMNVEV (reference sequence). The DNA for the CDR3 is TGTGCCAGCAGTACCATAAGGGCCCAAAGACAGGGAAATTCACCCCTCCACTTT. Protein product: CASSTIRAQRQGNSPLHF.

In nucleotides, the CDR3 is TGTGCCAGCAGCTTCAGCGGGAGGTCCCAGGGGTCGATCTACAATGAGCAGTTCTTC. Amino acids: CASSFSGRSQGSIYNEQFF. V gene TRBV7-9 combines with J gene TRBJ2-1; 9 bases are shared with TRBD2. The CDR3 has 19 residues. Germline V lookup: CDR1 SEHNR, CDR2 FQNEAQ (reference sequence). Trimming took 3 bases from V and 3 from J; bases not matched to a gene: 15.

The gene calls are TRBV9 and TRBJ1-1; D unclear. Trimming shortened V by 0 bases and J by 4 bases, and 19 bases separated the two germline ends. The CDR3 covers 17 residues. Per the germline V gene, CDR1 is SGDLS and CDR2 is YYNGEE. CDR3 sequence reads: CASSVVGTQHGSTEAFF. In DNA, the CDR3 is TGTGCCAGCAGCGTAGTTGGAACTCAACATGGGAGCACTGAAGCTTTCTTT.

In this sample, this clone turned up a few times. The V gene is TRBV18, the J gene TRBJ1-1; 7 nucleotides agree with TRBD1. In germline, CDR1 is KGHSH, CDR2 LQKENI. The CDR3 has 16 amino acids. V gave up 3 bases and J gave up 2 bases; unmatched junction bases: 9. Written as DNA, the CDR3 is TGTGCCAGCTCACCGTTGACAGGGCTGGATAACACTGAAGCTTTCTTT. It specifies CASSPLTGLDNTEAFF.

The chain carries TRBV7-9 and TRBJ2-3; TRBD1 agrees at 10 bases. The CDR3 has 15 amino acids. From germline, CDR1 is SEHNR and CDR2 FQNEAQ (reference sequence). Trimming cost V 5 bases and J 5 bases; bases outside gene matches: 7. CDR3 DNA sequence: TGTGCCAGCAGCACCGACAGGGGGCCGGGAGATACGCAGTATTTT. Translating it yields CASSTDRGPGDTQYF.

The chain has TRBV11-2 and TRBJ1-4; 7 nucleotides agree with TRBD1. The V and J ends lost 1 base and 5 bases, in that order; junction bases with no gene match: 4. Germline CDR1 and CDR2: SGHAT and FQNNGV. This CDR3 has 15 amino acids. The CDR3 DNA is TGTGCCAGCAGCTTAGGGACAGGATTAAATGAAAAACTGTTTTTT. Amino acids: CASSLGTGLNEKLFF.

Regarding this clone: Other nucleotide sequences from this sample produce the same CDR3. In DNA, the CDR3 is TGCGCCAGCAGCTTGGGGACAGGGTCCGGGGAGCTGTTTTTT. Its protein is CASSLGTGSGELFF. The V call is TRBV5-1, the J call TRBJ2-2, with TRBD1 matching 8 bases. V shed 0 bases and J 6 bases; nucleotides not matched to a gene: 1. The germline V gene has CDR1 SGHRS and CDR2 YFSETQ. This CDR3 comprises 14 residues.

The V and J genes are TRBV18 and TRBJ1-1, with a weak D call TRBD1 (5 bases). CDR3 length: 14 residues. CDR1 is KGHSH, CDR2 LQKENI, per germline. V was trimmed by 3 bases and J by 2 bases, leaving 10 bases between them. Here the CDR3 DNA reads TGTGCCAGCTCACCGCAGGGAATTAACACTGAAGCTTTCTTT. Amino acids: CASSPQGINTEAFF. Looking up the rest from reference TRBV18 and TRBJ1-1 gives the full variable domain: NAGVMQNPRHLVRRRGQEARLRCSPMKGHSHVYWYRQLPEEGLKFMVYLQKENIIDESGMPKERFSAEFPKEGPSILRIQQVVRGDSAAYFCASSPQGINTEAFFGQGTRLTVV.

The chain uses TRBV19 and TRBJ2-1; no reliable D call. Trimming left V 4 bases short and J 7 bases short, with 8 bases between. CDR1 LNHDA and CDR2 SQIVND come from the germline V gene (reference sequence). This CDR3 comprises 12 residues. CDR3 DNA: TGTGCCAGTAGTAATGGGATGAATGAGCAGTTCTTC. It is translated as CASSNGMNEQFF.

This clone was seen only once. This chain connects TRBV19 to TRBJ2-3; 11 bases match TRBD1. The CDR3 has 15 residues. Germline V gene data show CDR1 as LNHDA and CDR2 as SQIVND (reference sequence). With V trimmed by 11 bases and J by 5 bases, 12 bases remained unmatched. The CDR3 nucleotides are TGTGCCTCCAAGTCGGGACAGGGGGATCGAGATACGCAGTATTTT. Translation: CASKSGQGDRDTQYF.

The chain employs TRBV5-4 and TRBJ1-1, with a possible D match to TRBD1 (6 bases). Germline assignment: CDR1 SGHNT and CDR2 YYREEE (reference sequence). This CDR3 has 14 amino acids. V was pared by 4 bases and J by 1 base, with 11 bases between. The CDR3 nucleotides read TGTGCCAGCAGCGCGGGGACAACGAACACTGAAGCTTTCTTT. Its translation: CASSAGTTNTEAFF.

J is TRBJ1-4 and V is TRBV6-5; 7 bases are shared with TRBD1. V lost 1 base and J lost 2; bases outside the gene matches: 4. There are 16 residues in the CDR3. CDR1 is MNHEY, CDR2 SVGAGI, per germline. The CDR3 DNA reads as TGTGCCAGCAGTTACTACAAGACAGGGACTAATGAAAAACTGTTTTTT. Translation: CASSYYKTGTNEKLFF.

The V and J genes are TRBV5-8 and TRBJ1-3; D unclear. Germline V gene lookup returns CDR1 SGHTS and CDR2 YDEGEE. This CDR3 contains 12 residues. The V end was cut by 2 bases, the J end by 4 bases, with 4 bases between. The chain's CDR3 is CASSFGGNTIYF. CDR3 sequence (DNA): TGTGCCAGCAGCTTCGGGGGAAACACCATATATTTT.

The CDR3 protein is CASSLGLTGGGYGYTF. CDR3 nucleotide sequence: TGTGCCAGCAGCCTGGGGTTGACAGGGGGCGGCTATGGCTACACCTTC. This rearrangement joins TRBV2 to TRBJ1-2, with 10 bases matching TRBD1. Germline values: CDR1 SNHLY, CDR2 FYNNEI. Trimming took 6 bases from V and 4 from J; bases not matched to a gene: 11. This CDR3 spans 16 amino acids.

The V gene is TRBV4-1, the J gene TRBJ1-4; D is unclear. V lost 4 bases, J lost 4 bases, and 7 bases lay in between. Germline CDR1 and CDR2: MGHRA and YSYEKL. The length of the CDR3 is 13 residues. The CDR3 DNA reads TGCGCCAGCAGCCGCGCGGGTAATGAAAAACTGTTTTTT. This gives the protein CASSRAGNEKLFF.

This chain's CDR3 is CASSTEQGALAGELFF. DNA of the CDR3: TGTGCCAGCAGCACCGAGCAGGGTGCCTTGGCCGGGGAGCTGTTTTTT. V and J are TRBV7-9 and TRBJ2-2; D possibly corresponds to TRBD1 (5 bases). This CDR3 has 16 amino acids. V lost 5 bases to trimming and J lost 6 bases, with 19 bases between them. CDR1 is SEHNR and CDR2 is FQNEAQ in the germline V gene (reference sequence).

As for this clone: Other DNA sequences in this sample translate to the same CDR3. This chain joins TRBV5-1 and TRBJ1-4, with a weak D call TRBD1 (5 bases). Germline values: CDR1 SGHRS, CDR2 YFSETQ. Trimming cost V 2 bases and J 7 bases, with 12 bases left between them. CDR3 size: 14 residues. The CDR3 region has the DNA TGCGCCAGCAGCTTTGGGCAGGGAGCTGAAAAACTGTTTTTT. It specifies CASSFGQGAEKLFF.

The chain recombines TRBV28 with TRBJ2-1; no reliable D call. Deletions cut 3 bases from V and 0 bases from J, with 12 bases between. Germline CDR1 and CDR2: MDHEN and SYDVKM. The CDR3 has 16 residues. The CDR3 protein is CASSFTGPSSYNEQFF. CDR3 DNA sequence: TGTGCCAGCAGTTTTACTGGACCTAGCTCCTACAATGAGCAGTTCTTC.

The CDR3 coding sequence is TGTGCCAGCAGTATGCCGGATGGGACATTCTCCTACGAGCAGTACTTC. Residues: CASSMPDGTFSYEQYF. The J gene is TRBJ2-7, the V gene TRBV2, with a possible D match to TRBD1 (6 bases). Looked up from germline, CDR1 is SNHLY and CDR2 is FYNNEI. The CDR3 sequence is 16 residues long. The V gene lost 5 bases and the J gene lost 0 bases, with 17 bases spanning the gap.

As concerns this clone: This specimen includes other DNA sequences encoding the same CDR3. V usage is TRBV28 and J usage is TRBJ2-7, with 7 bases that match TRBD1. This CDR3 comprises 12 residues. Germline values: CDR1 MDHEN, CDR2 SYDVKM. V dropped 6 bases and J dropped 4; count of bases not matched to a gene: 3. In DNA form, the CDR3 reads TGTGCCAGCAGACTACAGGGGTACGAGCAGTACTTC. Its protein product is CASRLQGYEQYF. Filled out from reference TRBV28 and TRBJ2-7, the complete variable domain reads DVKVTQSSRYLVKRTGEKVFLECVQDMDHENMFWYRQDPGLGLRLIYFSYDVKMKEKGDIPEGYSVSREKKERFSLILESASTNQTSMYLCASRLQGYEQYFGPGTRLTVT.

With regard to this clone: Additional DNA sequences in this sample encode the identical CDR3. The chain employs TRBV28 and TRBJ2-7; D gene uncertain. Germline V gene lookup returns CDR1 MDHEN and CDR2 SYDVKM. The CDR3 runs to 13 residues. V was shortened by 6 bases and J by 3 bases, with 12 bases between the two germline ends. Here the CDR3 DNA reads TGTGCCAGCAGCTCCGGCCAAAACTACGAGCAGTACTTC. This sequence encodes CASSSGQNYEQYF.

V gene TRBV4-3 combines with J gene TRBJ1-1; no clear D gene. V lost 0 bases and J lost 3, with 11 bases in between. Germline V gives CDR1 LGHNA, CDR2 YSLEER. The CDR3 runs to 15 residues. CDR3 DNA sequence: TGCGCCAGCAGCCAAGATCGTCGACCCCACACTGAAGCTTTCTTT. It yields the protein CASSQDRRPHTEAFF.

The V and J genes are TRBV12-5 and TRBJ2-2; the D is unclear. This CDR3 comprises 13 residues. Germline loops: CDR1 LGHNT, CDR2 FRNRAP. Trimming cost V 5 bases and J 7 bases, with 11 bases left between them. This CDR3 reads CASGPPSGGELFF. The CDR3 DNA is TGTGCTAGTGGTCCCCCTTCGGGCGGGGAGCTGTTTTTT.

This chain uses TRBV7-8 with TRBJ1-5; D is unresolved. The germline CDR1 and CDR2 sequences are SGHVS and FQNEAQ. Deletions cut 3 bases from V and 2 bases from J, with 5 bases between. The CDR3 sequence is 13 residues long. In DNA, the CDR3 is TGTGCCAGCAGCTTTGCCGGCAATCAGCCCCAGCATTTT. Encoded protein: CASSFAGNQPQHF.

This rearrangement joins TRBV11-2 to TRBJ1-4, with TRBD1 matching 11 bases. This CDR3 is built from 15 residues. J was trimmed by 7 bases and V by 5 bases; bases with no gene match: 6. Germline CDR1 and CDR2: SGHAT and FQNNGV. The CDR3 DNA follows: TGTGCCAGCAGCCTCGGGACAGGGGGTTCTGAAAAACTGTTTTTT. Protein sequence: CASSLGTGGSEKLFF.

This clone has a handful of counts. The CDR3 reads CASRIDIQPQHF. CDR3 nucleotide sequence: TGTGCCAGCAGGATAGATATCCAGCCCCAGCATTTT. V and J are TRBV28 and TRBJ1-5; no reliable D call. Germline CDR1 is MDHEN and CDR2 is SYDVKM. V was clipped by 6 bases and J by 7 bases, with 10 bases between them. There are 12 residues in the CDR3.

CDR3 region: CAWRGIPSGNTIYF. In DNA form, the CDR3 reads TGTGCCTGGAGAGGAATACCCTCTGGAAACACCATATATTTT. This chain connects TRBV30 to TRBJ1-3, with unresolved D. CDR1 and CDR2 from the germline V gene are GTSNPN and SVGIG (reference sequence). This CDR3 comprises 14 residues. The V gene lost 3 bases and the J gene lost 0 bases, with 9 bases spanning the gap.

This sequence joins TRBV27 and TRBJ2-3; TRBD1 matches at 10 bases. The germline CDR1 and CDR2 sequences are MNHEY and SMNVEV (reference sequence). This CDR3 has 16 amino acids. With 3 bases clipped from V and 4 bases from J, the junction kept 7 bases outside the gene matches. CDR3 in amino acids: CASSFETGGGSDTQYF. The CDR3 DNA reads TGTGCCAGCAGTTTTGAGACAGGGGGCGGGTCAGATACGCAGTATTTT.